This T cell receptor beta chain was documented in a study of T cells after yellow fever vaccination. TCRdb fed the 5' RACE reads into MiXCR, producing one record per CDR3 protein. Among about 130,000 distinct CDR3 sequences listed, about 6.9% were seen once. This clonotype was observed at least ten times. Trimming removed 4 bases from V and 0 bases from J, with 13 bases in between. This CDR3 spans 15 amino acids. Germline values: CDR1 SGHRS, CDR2 YFSETQ. The source of this sequence is a man aged 25-40 years who received the YFV17D yellow fever vaccine. The V and J genes are TRBV5-1 and TRBJ1-1; D gene unclear. The source was CD4+ T cells sorted from PBMCs, collected 10 days after the yellow fever booster vaccination. CDR3 protein: CASSPGLNLNTEAFF. The CDR3 DNA is TGCGCCAGCAGCCCGGGTTTGAATCTGAACACTGAAGCTTTCTTT.